Here is one T cell receptor beta chain with its context. This entry belongs to a study of blood T cell repertoires in COVID-19. Study overall: COVID-19 samples collected from the United States, Italy and Spain covered acute and convalescent phases. The analysed material was cDNA or gDNA that came from T cells, B-cell-depleted T cells, or PBMCs.

Trimming removed 0 bases at V and 8 bases at J, with 13 bases between. The CDR3 spans 13 residues. In germline, CDR1 is GTSNPN, CDR2 SVGIG (reference sequence). Repertoires were generated with immunoSEQ multiplex PCR, while TCRdb's copy carries only in-frame clones and drops some. The profile shows more than 140,000 clones, just over 85% of them singletons. Sequenced input: peripheral blood. The chain carries TRBV30 and TRBJ1-2; the D gene is possibly TRBD1 (6 bases). This TCR derives from a woman aged 60-75 years with acute or convalescent COVID-19. For the CDR3, the DNA is TGTGCCTGGAGTGTTGGGGGCAGTATGGGCTACACCTTC. It translates to CAWSVGGSMGYTF.